A single sample gave rise to the 15 T cell receptor beta chains below, sequenced in a study of identical twins (dated by TCRdb to the mid-2010s). The library was produced with 5' RACE. Sequencer: Illumina HiSeq 2000. TCRdb handled the public reads itself, with Q25 trimming in fastp and clone calling in MiXCR, and kept productive beta chains. Entries that share a CDR3 protein sequence are merged under the most common genes and DNA. Here the sample has a few hundred thousand distinct CDR3 sequences; 8.5% to 10% occur a single time. The ten biggest clones cover 8.5% to 10% of the sample. Material for sequencing was naive T cells sorted from blood. The cell subset or site label, as the study defines it: cells isolated with a human naive T-cell isolation kit. The receptors were gathered from a woman aged 45 to 65 in good health.

This clonotype came up once. The CDR3 loop reads CASRGGTGGGVNEQFF. The CDR3 nucleotides are TGTGCCAGCAGAGGCGGGACAGGGGGTGGAGTGAATGAGCAGTTCTTC. The rearrangement uses TRBV6-1 and TRBJ2-1, with 11 positions matching TRBD1. V was pared by 6 bases and J by 7 bases, with 11 bases of the junction left unmatched. This CDR3 spans 16 amino acids. The germline CDR1 and CDR2 sequences are MNHNS and SASEGT.

This clonotype has only one observation. The chain uses TRBV12-3 or TRBV12-4 and TRBJ2-7, with 12 bases fitting TRBD1. J was trimmed by 6 bases and V by 10 bases; bases with no gene match: 7. The CDR3 contains 13 residues. For the CDR3, the DNA is TGTGCCACGCGGGGGACAGGGGGCCTCGAGCAGTACTTC. As protein: CATRGTGGLEQYF.

This chain uses TRBV7-2 with TRBJ1-2; D may be TRBD1 (5 bases). The V end lost 9 bases, the J end lost 2 bases, and 7 bases lay between the germline ends. There are 11 residues in the CDR3. CDR1 is SGHTA and CDR2 is FQGNSA in the germline V gene. As DNA, the CDR3 is TGTGCCAGTCGACAGAACTATGGCTACACCTTC. Encoded protein: CASRQNYGYTF.

This clonotype came up many times. The V call is TRBV5-1, the J call TRBJ2-2; unclear D gene. Germline V gives CDR1 SGHRS, CDR2 YFSETQ. Trimming stripped 4 bases from V and 0 bases from J, with 13 bases between. This CDR3 region has 16 residues. The CDR3 loop reads CASSPRVDPNTGELFF. CDR3 in DNA: TGCGCCAGCAGCCCCCGGGTCGACCCGAACACCGGGGAGCTGTTTTTT.

This clonotype was recorded at least ten times. The chain has TRBV20-1 and TRBJ2-1; D not resolved. Trimming removed 3 bases at V and 4 bases at J, with 7 bases between. CDR1 and CDR2 (germline): DFQATT, SNEGSKA (reference sequence). The CDR3 extends over 12 amino acids. CDR3 sequence (DNA): TGCAGTGCTAGCTACCTATACAATGAGCAGTTCTTC. Residues: CSASYLYNEQFF.

This clonotype showed up many times. The V gene is TRBV27, the J gene TRBJ2-1, with TRBD2 as a possible D gene (5 bases). CDR1 MNHEY and CDR2 SMNVEV come from the germline V gene (reference sequence). V lost 7 bases and J lost 3, with 13 bases in between. The CDR3 is 14 amino acids. CDR3 nucleotides: TGTGCCAGCAAGGGCCCCGGGGTCTACAATGAGCAGTTCTTC. Amino acid sequence: CASKGPGVYNEQFF.

This chain joins TRBV9 and TRBJ2-1; 13 positions match TRBD2. The CDR3 sequence is 15 residues long. Germline V gene lookup returns CDR1 SGDLS and CDR2 YYNGEE. The junction had 7 bases not matched to a gene; V was cut back by 4 bases and J by 9 bases. The CDR3 region has the DNA TGTGCCAGCAGCCTCGGGACTAGCGGGACCTCTGAGCAGTTCTTC. Protein sequence: CASSLGTSGTSEQFF.

The genes are TRBV6-5 and TRBJ1-1; D remains unclear. This CDR3 is built from 15 residues. Germline loops: CDR1 MNHEY, CDR2 SVGAGI. V was cut by 0 bases and J by 2 bases, with 10 bases left in between. The CDR3 reads CASSYSAQFNTEAFF. The CDR3 DNA sequence: TGTGCCAGCAGTTACTCAGCCCAGTTCAACACTGAAGCTTTCTTT.

This clonotype was found many times. The chain joins TRBV9 to TRBJ2-1; TRBD2 agrees at 7 bases. CDR1 and CDR2 (germline): SGDLS, YYNGEE. Trimming cost V 4 bases and J 4 bases; bases outside gene matches: 8. This CDR3 spans 15 amino acids. The DNA for the CDR3 is TGTGCCAGCAGCCCCCGGGCTAGCGGATACAATGAGCAGTTCTTC. Translated, it gives CASSPRASGYNEQFF.

A few counts support this clonotype. The chain uses TRBV11-3 and TRBJ2-1; TRBD2 aligns across 7 bases. Germline CDR1 is SGHNT and CDR2 is YENEEA. V was pared by 5 bases and J by 5 bases, with 9 bases of the junction left unmatched. This CDR3 is built from 15 residues. The CDR3: CASSHLTAGHNEQFF. The CDR3 coding sequence is TGTGCCAGCAGCCATCTGACAGCGGGACACAATGAGCAGTTCTTC.

The rearrangement links TRBV6-2 or TRBV6-3 to TRBJ2-7; D is perhaps TRBD1 (6 bases). The V end was cut by 5 bases, the J end by 3 bases, with 20 bases between. Germline values: CDR1 MNHEY, CDR2 SVGEGT. This CDR3 has 16 residues. CDR3 residues: CASSRQTGMSIYEQYF. DNA for the CDR3: TGTGCCAGCAGTCGTCAGACAGGAATGAGCATCTACGAGCAGTACTTC.

This clonotype was counted only a few times. CDR3 bases: TGTGCCAGCAGCTTAGCCCGGACAGGGGGAAAGACCCAGTACTTC. This codes for CASSLARTGGKTQYF. The chain couples TRBV7-6 to TRBJ2-5; 10 nucleotides line up with TRBD1. With V trimmed by 0 bases and J by 6 bases, 4 bases remained unmatched. CDR1 is SGHVS and CDR2 is FNYEAQ in the germline V gene. The CDR3 is 15 residues long.

This clonotype was detected many times. The chain carries TRBV15 and TRBJ2-7; D gene uncertain. This CDR3 region has 14 residues. The ends were cut back, 0 bases at V and 3 bases at J, with 9 bases in the middle. CDR1 and CDR2 from the germline V gene are LNHNV and YYDKDF (reference sequence). This CDR3 reads CATSRDLYSYEQYV. DNA of the CDR3: TGTGCCACCAGCAGAGATCTTTACAGCTACGAGCAGTACGTC.

J is TRBJ2-7 and V is TRBV5-1; D ambiguous. The CDR3 has 13 residues. The V gene's germline CDR1 is SGHRS and CDR2 YFSETQ. Trimming took 0 bases from V and 4 from J, leaving 8 bases between them. The CDR3: CASSLDYYYEQYF. The DNA for the CDR3 is TGCGCCAGCAGCTTGGACTATTATTACGAGCAGTACTTC. The variable domain in full, with the rest retrieved from reference TRBV5-1 and TRBJ2-7, is KAGVTQTPRYLIKTRGQQVTLSCSPISGHRSVSWYQQTPGQGLQFLFEYFSETQRNKGNFPGRFSGRQFSNSRSEMNVSTLELGDSALYLCASSLDYYYEQYFGPGTRLTVT.

This clonotype was observed a handful of times. CDR3 sequence reads: CASGPGTEAFF. CDR3 sequence (DNA): TGTGCTAGTGGGCCGGGAACTGAAGCTTTCTTT. The chain carries TRBV12-5 and TRBJ1-1; D unresolved. Germline values: CDR1 LGHNT, CDR2 FRNRAP. The CDR3 consists of 11 residues. The ends were cut back, 6 bases at V and 5 bases at J, with 7 bases in the middle. Full variable domain (rest looked up from reference TRBV12-5 and TRBJ1-1): DARVTQTPRHKVTEMGQEVTMRCQPILGHNTVFWYRQTMMQGLELLAYFRNRAPLDDSGMPKDRFSAEMPDATLATLKIQPSEPRDSAVYFCASGPGTEAFFGQGTRLTVV.